This T cell receptor beta chain was observed in a study of T-cell reconstitution after alpha-beta-depleted transplantation in children. Overall study results and limits: Expanded clones from the graft, numbering several hundred, reportedly supplied alpha-beta T cells about two months after transplant. After one year, T-cell counts and TCRbeta diversity mostly came from new T cells.

Unique molecular identifiers were used to barcode this TCRbeta library. TCRdb redid the calling of the PCR reads with MiXCR, one entry per CDR3 protein. This repertoire shows around 700,000 distinct CDR3 sequences, approximately 14% found once; its top ten account for roughly 0.77%. This clonotype was recorded at least ten times. The target antigen is unknown. The V gene's germline CDR1 is SQVTM and CDR2 ANQGSEA. The CDR3 runs to 11 residues. Trimming shortened V by 4 bases and J by 6 bases, and 9 bases separated the two germline ends. The receptor's source is a girl aged 2 to 9 with congenital amegakaryocytic thrombocytopenia, due to receive a stem cell transplant. This specimen was PBMCs, taken before TCRalphabeta/CD19-depleted stem cell transplant. The chain employs TRBV29-1 and TRBJ1-1; no reliable D call. In DNA form, the CDR3 reads TGCAGCGTTGCTCGTGGGGCTGAAGCTTTCTTT. As protein: CSVARGAEAFF.